The 11 T cell receptor beta chains listed next were all sequenced from one sample in a study of identical twins. TCRdb reanalysed the 5' RACE reads using MiXCR and keeps one entry per CDR3 protein. The sample holds about 570,000 distinct CDR3 sequences, 7.5% to 10% seen once. A further study also used this sample, focusing on yellow fever vaccine responses in identical twins.

The sample consisted of PBMCs. Receptor source: a woman aged 18 to 35 in good health.

This clonotype turned up a few times. The chain carries TRBV20-1 and TRBJ2-7; a weak D match, TRBD2 (5 bases). V was shortened by 6 bases and J by 3 bases, with 18 bases between the two germline ends. This CDR3 comprises 14 residues. CDR1 is DFQATT, CDR2 SNEGSKA, per germline (reference sequence). CDR3 sequence: CSATGVTQLYEQYF. CDR3 bases: TGCAGTGCCACCGGGGTTACCCAACTCTACGAGCAGTACTTC.

The rearrangement links TRBV20-1 to TRBJ2-7, with a weak D call TRBD1 (6 bases). The CDR3 has 14 residues. V gave up 3 bases and J gave up 2 bases, with 14 bases separating them. Germline loops: CDR1 DFQATT, CDR2 SNEGSKA (reference sequence). The CDR3 here is CSASTRDTTYEQYF. The CDR3 DNA reads as TGCAGTGCTAGTACACGGGACACCACCTACGAGCAGTACTTC.

This clonotype was detected many times. The V call is TRBV7-9, the J call TRBJ2-1; D might be TRBD2 (6 bases). V dropped 5 bases and J dropped 7 bases, with 15 bases sitting between them. The CDR3 has 14 residues. Germline values: CDR1 SEHNR, CDR2 FQNEAQ (reference sequence). CDR3 sequence: CASSLTLGGNEQFF. The CDR3 DNA sequence: TGTGCCAGCAGCCTAACCCTCGGGGGAAATGAGCAGTTCTTC.

This clonotype has ten or more counts. This chain joins TRBV29-1 and TRBJ2-5; no reliable D call. Looked up from germline, CDR1 is SQVTM and CDR2 is ANQGSEA. V lost 3 bases and J lost 4, with 6 bases in between. This CDR3 has 11 amino acids. For the CDR3, the DNA is TGCAGCGTTGAGTGGGTAGAGACCCAGTACTTC. Encoded protein: CSVEWVETQYF.

The chain links TRBV5-6 to TRBJ2-1, with D tentatively TRBD2 (5 bases). CDR1 is SGHDT, CDR2 YYEEEE, per germline. The CDR3 is 15 amino acids. Trimming removed 0 bases at V and 2 bases at J, with 9 bases between. The CDR3 DNA reads TGTGCCAGCAGCTTGGTGCGGGTAACCTACAATGAGCAGTTCTTC. As protein: CASSLVRVTYNEQFF.

The chain couples TRBV3-1 to TRBJ2-7; D is perhaps TRBD1 (5 bases). CDR3 length equals 15 residues. Germline values: CDR1 LGHDT, CDR2 YNNKEL (reference sequence). Trimming removed 1 base from V and 1 base from J, with 11 bases in between. The chain's CDR3 is CASSQGAGWSYEQYF. The CDR3 DNA reads TGTGCCAGCAGCCAAGGAGCAGGGTGGTCCTACGAGCAGTACTTC.

A word on this clonotype: A read error is possible here, since a much larger clone lies one base away. The rearrangement links TRBV29-1 to TRBJ2-1; a weak D match, TRBD1 (6 bases). The CDR3 consists of 14 residues. Trimming removed 6 bases at V and 3 bases at J, with 15 bases between. Looked up from germline, CDR1 is SQVTM and CDR2 is ANQGSEA. CDR3 region: CSVAGVTLYNEQFF. The CDR3 region has the DNA TGCAGCGTGGCAGGGGTAACACTCTACAATGAGCAGTTCTTC.

The V call is TRBV6-1, the J call TRBJ2-2; TRBD1 matches at 7 bases. Germline loops: CDR1 MNHNS, CDR2 SASEGT. V was clipped by 3 bases and J by 6 bases; unmatched bases: 7. The CDR3 runs 15 residues. CDR3 in DNA: TGTGCCAGCAGTGACCTAACAGGGGTTCCCGGGGAGCTGTTTTTT. Amino acid sequence: CASSDLTGVPGELFF.

This clonotype was picked up many times. The chain combines TRBV11-2 with TRBJ2-3; 10 bases line up with TRBD2. The V gene end was trimmed by 2 bases and the J gene end by 6 bases; junction bases not matched to a gene: 11. CDR1 and CDR2 (germline): SGHAT, FQNNGV. There are 17 residues in the CDR3. CDR3 loop: CASSLFPLAGDEDTQYF. The CDR3, as DNA: TGTGCCAGCAGCTTATTTCCGCTAGCGGGAGACGAGGATACGCAGTATTTT.

The rearrangement joins TRBV10-3 to TRBJ2-6; the D is unclear. CDR1 and CDR2 from the germline V gene are ENHRY and SYGVKD. V was trimmed by 10 bases and J by 0 bases, leaving 7 bases between them. The CDR3 consists of 13 residues. The CDR3 reads CASLPSGANVLTF. The CDR3 bases are TGTGCCAGTCTCCCCTCTGGGGCCAACGTCCTGACTTTC.

This clonotype appeared many times. The chain has TRBV2 and TRBJ2-7, with D maybe TRBD1 (6 bases). Trimming took off 9 bases at V and 1 base at J, with 7 bases between the two ends. The V gene's germline CDR1 is SNHLY and CDR2 FYNNEI. This CDR3 spans 11 amino acids. The CDR3 DNA is TGTGCCAGTGGACAGTCCTACGAGCAGTACTTC. This sequence encodes CASGQSYEQYF.